This T cell receptor beta chain was sequenced during a study of control samples from healthy donors and cancer patients. Clones were sequenced by immunoSEQ multiplex PCR, and TCRdb holds only the in-frame ones, with some missing. The sample lists 100,000 to 150,000 clones; around 92% were seen once. From germline, CDR1 is SGHAT and CDR2 FQNNGV. CDR3 length equals 11 residues. Trimming removed 5 bases at V and 5 bases at J, with 6 bases between. This clonotype was sampled from an elderly man with head and neck cancer. Specimen: PBMCs. V usage is TRBV11-2 and J usage is TRBJ2-5; D is tentatively TRBD1 or TRBD2 (5 bases each). CDR3 region: CASSRGETQYF. Written as DNA, the CDR3 is TGTGCCAGCAGCCGGGGCGAGACCCAGTACTTC.